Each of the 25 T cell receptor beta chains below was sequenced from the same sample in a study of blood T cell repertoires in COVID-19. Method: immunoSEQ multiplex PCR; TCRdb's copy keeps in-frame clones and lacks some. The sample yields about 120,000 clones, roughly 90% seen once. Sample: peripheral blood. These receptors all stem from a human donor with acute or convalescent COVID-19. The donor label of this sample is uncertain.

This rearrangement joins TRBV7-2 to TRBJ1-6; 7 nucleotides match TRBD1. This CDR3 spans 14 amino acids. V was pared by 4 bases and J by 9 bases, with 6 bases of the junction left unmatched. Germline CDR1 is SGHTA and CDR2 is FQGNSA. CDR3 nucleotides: TGTGCCAGCAGCTACAACAGGGGTAGTTCACCCCTCCACTTT. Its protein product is CASSYNRGSSPLHF.

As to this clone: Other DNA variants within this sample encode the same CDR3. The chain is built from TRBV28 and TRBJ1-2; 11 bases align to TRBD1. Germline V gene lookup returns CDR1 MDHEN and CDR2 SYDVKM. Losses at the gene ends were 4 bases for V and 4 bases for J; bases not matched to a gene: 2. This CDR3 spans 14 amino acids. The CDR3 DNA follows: TGTGCCAGCAGTTCAGGACAGGGGGCCTATGGCTACACCTTC. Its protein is CASSSGQGAYGYTF.

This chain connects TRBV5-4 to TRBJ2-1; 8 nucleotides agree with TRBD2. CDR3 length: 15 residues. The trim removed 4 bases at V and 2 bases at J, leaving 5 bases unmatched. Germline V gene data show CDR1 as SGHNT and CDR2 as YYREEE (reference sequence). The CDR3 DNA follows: TGTGCCAGCAGCCAGAGCGGGAGACCCTACAATGAGCAGTTCTTC. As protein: CASSQSGRPYNEQFF.

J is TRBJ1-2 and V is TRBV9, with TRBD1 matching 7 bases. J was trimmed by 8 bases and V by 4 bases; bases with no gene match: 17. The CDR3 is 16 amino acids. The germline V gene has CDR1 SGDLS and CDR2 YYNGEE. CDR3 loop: CASSTGAGITMEGYTF. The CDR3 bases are TGTGCCAGCAGCACAGGGGCAGGAATCACTATGGAAGGCTACACCTTC.

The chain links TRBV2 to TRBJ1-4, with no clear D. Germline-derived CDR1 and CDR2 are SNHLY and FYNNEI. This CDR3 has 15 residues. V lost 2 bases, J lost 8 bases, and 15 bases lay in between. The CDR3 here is CASSERDGRYEKLFF. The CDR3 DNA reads TGTGCCAGCAGTGAACGGGATGGACGTTACGAAAAACTGTTTTTT.

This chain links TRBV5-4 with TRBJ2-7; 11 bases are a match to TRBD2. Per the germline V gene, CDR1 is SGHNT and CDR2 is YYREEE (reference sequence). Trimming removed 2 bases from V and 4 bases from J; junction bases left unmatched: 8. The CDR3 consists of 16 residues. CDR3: CASSFAPGLAAYEQYF. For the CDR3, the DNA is TGTGCCAGCAGCTTCGCCCCGGGACTAGCGGCTTACGAGCAGTACTTC.

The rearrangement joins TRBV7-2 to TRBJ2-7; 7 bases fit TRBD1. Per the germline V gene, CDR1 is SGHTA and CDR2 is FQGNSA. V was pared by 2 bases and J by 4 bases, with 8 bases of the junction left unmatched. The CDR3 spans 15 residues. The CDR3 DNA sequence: TGTGCCAGCAGCTTAACCGGGACAGATGGGTACGAGCAGTACTTC. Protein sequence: CASSLTGTDGYEQYF.

For the CDR3, the DNA is TGTGCCAGCAGTGAAGCGCGGGACAGCGCGAACACCGGGGAGCTGTTTTTT. Its translation is CASSEARDSANTGELFF. V and J are TRBV2 and TRBJ2-2; a weak D match, TRBD1 (7 bases). The germline CDR1 and CDR2 sequences are SNHLY and FYNNEI. Trimming took 0 bases from V and 0 from J, leaving 11 bases between them. The CDR3 extends over 17 amino acids.

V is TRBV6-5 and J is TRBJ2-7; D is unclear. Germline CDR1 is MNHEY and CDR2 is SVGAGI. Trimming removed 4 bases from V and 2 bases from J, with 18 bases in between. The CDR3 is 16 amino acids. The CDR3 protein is CASSSSRPSLPYEQYF. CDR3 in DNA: TGTGCCAGCAGTTCCAGCCGGCCTAGTCTCCCCTACGAGCAGTACTTC.

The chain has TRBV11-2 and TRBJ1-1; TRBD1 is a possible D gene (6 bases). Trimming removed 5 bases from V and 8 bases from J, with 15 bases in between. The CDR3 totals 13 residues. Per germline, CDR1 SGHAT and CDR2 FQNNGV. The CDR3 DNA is TGTGCCAGCAGCCGAATCCCGACAGGAGAAGCTTTCTTT. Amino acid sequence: CASSRIPTGEAFF.

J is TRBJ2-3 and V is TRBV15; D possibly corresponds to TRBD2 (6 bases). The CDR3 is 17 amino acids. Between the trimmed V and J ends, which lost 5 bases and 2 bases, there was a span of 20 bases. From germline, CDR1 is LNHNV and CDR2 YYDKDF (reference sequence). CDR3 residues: CATSSLTGVTATDTQYF. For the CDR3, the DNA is TGTGCCACCAGCTCCCTGACGGGAGTGACCGCCACAGATACGCAGTATTTT.

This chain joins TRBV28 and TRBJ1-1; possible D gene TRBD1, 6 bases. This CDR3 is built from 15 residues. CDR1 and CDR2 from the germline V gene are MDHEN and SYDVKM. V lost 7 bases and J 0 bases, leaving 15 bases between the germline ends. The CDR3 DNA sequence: TGTGCCAGCACCACACAGGGATTCCTGAACACTGAAGCTTTCTTT. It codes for CASTTQGFLNTEAFF. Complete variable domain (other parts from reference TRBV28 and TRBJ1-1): DVKVTQSSRYLVKRTGEKVFLECVQDMDHENMFWYRQDPGLGLRLIYFSYDVKMKEKGDIPEGYSVSREKKERFSLILESASTNQTSMYLCASTTQGFLNTEAFFGQGTRLTVV.

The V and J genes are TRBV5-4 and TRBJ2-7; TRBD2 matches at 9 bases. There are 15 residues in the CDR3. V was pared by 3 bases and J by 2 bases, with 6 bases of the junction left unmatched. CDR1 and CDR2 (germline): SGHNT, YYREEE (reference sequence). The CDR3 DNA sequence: TGTGCCAGCAGCTCCAAGCGGGAGGCTACCTACGAGCAGTACTTC. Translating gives CASSSKREATYEQYF. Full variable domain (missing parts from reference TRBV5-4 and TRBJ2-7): ETGVTQSPTHLIKTRGQQVTLRCSSQSGHNTVSWYQQALGQGPQFIFQYYREEENGRGNFPPRFSGLQFPNYSSELNVNALELDDSALYLCASSSKREATYEQYFGPGTRLTVT.

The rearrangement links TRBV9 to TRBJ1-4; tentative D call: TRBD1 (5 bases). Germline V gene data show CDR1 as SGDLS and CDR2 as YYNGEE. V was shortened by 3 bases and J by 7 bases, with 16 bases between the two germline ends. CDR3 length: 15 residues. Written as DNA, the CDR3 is TGTGCCAGCAGCGCGGCGGGGGGAGGTCCTGAAAAACTGTTTTTT. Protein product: CASSAAGGGPEKLFF.

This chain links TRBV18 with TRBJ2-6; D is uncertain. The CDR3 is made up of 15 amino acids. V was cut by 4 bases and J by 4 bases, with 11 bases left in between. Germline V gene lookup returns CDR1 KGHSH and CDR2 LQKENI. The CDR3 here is CASSRLVSGANVLTF. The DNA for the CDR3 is TGTGCCAGCTCACGGCTGGTATCAGGGGCCAACGTCCTGACTTTC.

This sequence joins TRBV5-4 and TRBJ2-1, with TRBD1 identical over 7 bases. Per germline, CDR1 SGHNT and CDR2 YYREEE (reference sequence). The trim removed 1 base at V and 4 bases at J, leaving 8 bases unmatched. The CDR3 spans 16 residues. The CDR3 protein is CASSLLRGQGYNEQFF. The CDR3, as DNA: TGTGCCAGCAGCTTGTTAAGGGGGCAAGGTTACAATGAGCAGTTCTTC. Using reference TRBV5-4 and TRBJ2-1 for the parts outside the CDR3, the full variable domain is ETGVTQSPTHLIKTRGQQVTLRCSSQSGHNTVSWYQQALGQGPQFIFQYYREEENGRGNFPPRFSGLQFPNYSSELNVNALELDDSALYLCASSLLRGQGYNEQFFGPGTRLTVL.

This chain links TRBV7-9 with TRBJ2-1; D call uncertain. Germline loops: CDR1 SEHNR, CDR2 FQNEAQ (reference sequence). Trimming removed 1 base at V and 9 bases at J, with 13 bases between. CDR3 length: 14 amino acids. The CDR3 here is CASSLEVETGEQFF. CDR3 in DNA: TGTGCCAGCAGCTTAGAGGTTGAAACGGGTGAGCAGTTCTTC.

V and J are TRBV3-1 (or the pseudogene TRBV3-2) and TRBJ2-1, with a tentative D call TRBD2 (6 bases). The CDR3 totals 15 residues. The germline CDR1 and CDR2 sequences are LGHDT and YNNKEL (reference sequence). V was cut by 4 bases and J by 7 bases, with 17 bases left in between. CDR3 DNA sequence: TGTGCCAGCAGCCCCAGAGGAGGAGGGCGGAATGAGCAGTTCTTC. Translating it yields CASSPRGGGRNEQFF.

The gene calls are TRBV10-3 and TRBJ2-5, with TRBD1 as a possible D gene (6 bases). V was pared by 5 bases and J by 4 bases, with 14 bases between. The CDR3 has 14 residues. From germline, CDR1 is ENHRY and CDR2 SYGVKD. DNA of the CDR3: TGTGCCATCAGTTCGTCAGGGGAGAGAGAGACCCAGTACTTC. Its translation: CAISSSGERETQYF.

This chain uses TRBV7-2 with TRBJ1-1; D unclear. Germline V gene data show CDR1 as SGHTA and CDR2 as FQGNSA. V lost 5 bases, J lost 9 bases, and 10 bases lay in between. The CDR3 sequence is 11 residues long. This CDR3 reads CASSPTQKAFF. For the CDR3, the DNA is TGTGCCAGCAGCCCAACTCAAAAAGCTTTCTTT. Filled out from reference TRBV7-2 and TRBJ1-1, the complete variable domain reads GAGVSQSPSNKVTEKGKDVELRCDPISGHTALYWYRQSLGQGLEFLIYFQGNSAPDKSGLPSDRFSAERTGGSVSTLTIQRTQQEDSAVYLCASSPTQKAFFGQGTRLTVV.

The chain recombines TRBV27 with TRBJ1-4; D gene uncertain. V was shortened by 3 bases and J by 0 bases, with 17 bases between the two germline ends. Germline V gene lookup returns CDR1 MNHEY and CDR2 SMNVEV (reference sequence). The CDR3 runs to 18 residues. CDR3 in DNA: TGTGCCAGCAGTTTTCGGCCCCTAGCCCACGCAACTAATGAAAAACTGTTTTTT. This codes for CASSFRPLAHATNEKLFF.

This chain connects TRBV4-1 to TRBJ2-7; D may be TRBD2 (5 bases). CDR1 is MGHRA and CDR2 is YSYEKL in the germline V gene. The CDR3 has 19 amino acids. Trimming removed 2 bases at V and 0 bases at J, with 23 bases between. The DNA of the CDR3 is TGCGCCAGCAGCCAATCCCCAATAGCGCGGCTACGCCGCTCCTACGAGCAGTACTTC. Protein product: CASSQSPIARLRRSYEQYF.

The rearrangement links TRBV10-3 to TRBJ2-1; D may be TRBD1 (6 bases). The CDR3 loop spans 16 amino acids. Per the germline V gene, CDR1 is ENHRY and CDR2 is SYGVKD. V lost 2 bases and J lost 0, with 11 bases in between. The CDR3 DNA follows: TGTGCCATCAGTGAGATCGGACAGAGCTCCTACAATGAGCAGTTCTTC. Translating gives CAISEIGQSSYNEQFF.

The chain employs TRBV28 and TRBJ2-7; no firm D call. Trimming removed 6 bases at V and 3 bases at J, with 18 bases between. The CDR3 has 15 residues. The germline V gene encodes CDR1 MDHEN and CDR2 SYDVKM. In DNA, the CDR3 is TGTGCCAGCAGAACGTCCATCATGGCTGTCTACGAGCAGTACTTC. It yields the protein CASRTSIMAVYEQYF.

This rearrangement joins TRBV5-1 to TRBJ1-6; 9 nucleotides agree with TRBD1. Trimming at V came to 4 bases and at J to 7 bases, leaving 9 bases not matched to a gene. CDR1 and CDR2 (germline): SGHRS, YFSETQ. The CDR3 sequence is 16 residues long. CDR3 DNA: TGCGCCAGCAGCCTGGGACAGGGTGTGTCCAATTCACCCCTCCACTTT. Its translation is CASSLGQGVSNSPLHF.